The present T cell receptor beta chain was sequenced within a study of T cell responses to AZD1222 COVID-19 vaccine. Overall study findings and caveats: Dominant CD4 TCR responses targeted spike regions 160-218 and 743-854. Clonal diversity may have been underestimated, and the donors were mostly white British, with more females than males.

Here immunoSEQ multiplex PCR was the method, and the copy in TCRdb shows in-frame clones only, minus some. Among approximately 120,000 clones, approximately 91% were seen once, and the ten largest hold over 5%. On this clone: Its antigen is as yet unknown. A junction end diverges from the germline sequence, so it may reflect a read error.

The germline CDR1 and CDR2 sequences are SGHAT and FQNNGV. The CDR3 sequence is 11 residues long. This material consisted of peripheral blood, taken 28 days after the second AZD1222 dose. V is TRBV11-2 and J is TRBJ2-5; D is ambiguous. The clonotype originates from an adult who received the AZD1222 COVID-19 vaccine. The CDR3 protein is CASSAKAITHF. Written as DNA, the CDR3 is TGTGCCAGCAGCGCAAAGGCTATCACCCACTTC.